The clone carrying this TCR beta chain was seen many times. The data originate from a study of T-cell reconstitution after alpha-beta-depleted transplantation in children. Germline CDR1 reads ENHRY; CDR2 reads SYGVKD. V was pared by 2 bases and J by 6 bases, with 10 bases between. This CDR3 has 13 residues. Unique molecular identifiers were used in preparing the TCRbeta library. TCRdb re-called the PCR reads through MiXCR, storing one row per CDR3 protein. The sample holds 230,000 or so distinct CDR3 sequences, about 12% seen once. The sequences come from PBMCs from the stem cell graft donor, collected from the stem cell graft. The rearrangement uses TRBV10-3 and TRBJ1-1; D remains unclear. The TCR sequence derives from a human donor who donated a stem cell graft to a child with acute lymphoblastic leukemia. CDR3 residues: CAISEGYEAEAFF. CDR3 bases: TGTGCCATCAGTGAGGGTTACGAGGCTGAAGCTTTCTTT.